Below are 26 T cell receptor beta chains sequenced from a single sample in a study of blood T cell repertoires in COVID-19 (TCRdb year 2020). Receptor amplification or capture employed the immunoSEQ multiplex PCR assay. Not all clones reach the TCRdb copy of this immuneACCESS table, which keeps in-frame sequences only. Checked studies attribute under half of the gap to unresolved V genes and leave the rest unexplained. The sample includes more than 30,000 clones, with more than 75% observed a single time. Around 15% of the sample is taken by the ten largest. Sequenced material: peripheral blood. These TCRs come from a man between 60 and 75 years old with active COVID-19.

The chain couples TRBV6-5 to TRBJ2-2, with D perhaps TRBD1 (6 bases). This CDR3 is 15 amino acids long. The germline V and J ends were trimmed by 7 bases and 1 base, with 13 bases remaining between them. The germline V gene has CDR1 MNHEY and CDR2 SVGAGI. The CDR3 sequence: CASTARGLNTGELFF. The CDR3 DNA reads TGTGCCAGCACAGCGAGGGGGTTGAACACCGGGGAGCTGTTTTTT.

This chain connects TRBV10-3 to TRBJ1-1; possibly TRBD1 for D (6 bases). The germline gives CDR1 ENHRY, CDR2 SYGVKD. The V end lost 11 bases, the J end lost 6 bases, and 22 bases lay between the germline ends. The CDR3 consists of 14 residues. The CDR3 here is CAALSFGTPSEAFF. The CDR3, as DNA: TGTGCCGCACTCTCCTTCGGGACACCGTCTGAAGCTTTCTTT.

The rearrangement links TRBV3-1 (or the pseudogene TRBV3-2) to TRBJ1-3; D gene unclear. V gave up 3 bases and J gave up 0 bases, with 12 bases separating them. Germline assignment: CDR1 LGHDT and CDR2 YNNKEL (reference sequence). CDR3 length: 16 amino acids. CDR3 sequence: CASSHEGFGSGNTIYF. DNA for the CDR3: TGTGCCAGCAGCCACGAGGGATTCGGCTCTGGAAACACCATATATTTT.

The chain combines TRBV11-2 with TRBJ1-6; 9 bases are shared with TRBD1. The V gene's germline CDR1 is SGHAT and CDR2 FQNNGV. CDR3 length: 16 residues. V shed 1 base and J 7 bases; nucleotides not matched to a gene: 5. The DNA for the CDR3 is TGTGCCAGCAGCTTAGCGGGACAGGGTGTGAATTCACCCCTCCACTTT. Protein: CASSLAGQGVNSPLHF. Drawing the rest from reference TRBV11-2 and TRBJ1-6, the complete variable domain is EAGVAQSPRYKIIEKRQSVAFWCNPISGHATLYWYQQILGQGPKLLIQFQNNGVVDDSQLPKDRFSAERLKGVDSTLKIQPAKLEDSAVYLCASSLAGQGVNSPLHFGNGTRLTVT.

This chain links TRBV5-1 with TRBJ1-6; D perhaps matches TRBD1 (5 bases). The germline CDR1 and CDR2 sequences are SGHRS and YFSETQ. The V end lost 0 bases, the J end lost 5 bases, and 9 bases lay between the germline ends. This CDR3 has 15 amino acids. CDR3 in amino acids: CASSLDGADNSPLHF. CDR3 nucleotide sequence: TGCGCCAGCAGCTTGGATGGGGCAGATAATTCACCCCTCCACTTT. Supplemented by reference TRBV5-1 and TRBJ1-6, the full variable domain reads KAGVTQTPRYLIKTRGQQVTLSCSPISGHRSVSWYQQTPGQGLQFLFEYFSETQRNKGNFPGRFSGRQFSNSRSEMNVSTLELGDSALYLCASSLDGADNSPLHFGNGTRLTVT.

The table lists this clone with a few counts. This CDR3 is CASSYPRRQGETQYF. DNA of the CDR3: TGTGCCAGCAGTTACCCGAGGCGCCAGGGGGAGACCCAGTACTTC. The V gene is TRBV6-2 or TRBV6-3, the J gene TRBJ2-5, with TRBD1 as a possible D gene (6 bases). CDR1 is MNHEY, CDR2 SVGEGT, per germline. V shed 2 bases and J shed 5 bases, with 15 bases lying between them. The CDR3 is 15 amino acids.

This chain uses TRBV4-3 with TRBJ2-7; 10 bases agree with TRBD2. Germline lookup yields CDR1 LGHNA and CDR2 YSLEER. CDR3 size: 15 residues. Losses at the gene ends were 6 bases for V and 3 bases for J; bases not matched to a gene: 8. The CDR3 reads CASRSGLADVYEQYF. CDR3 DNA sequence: TGCGCCAGCAGATCCGGACTAGCGGACGTCTACGAGCAGTACTTC.

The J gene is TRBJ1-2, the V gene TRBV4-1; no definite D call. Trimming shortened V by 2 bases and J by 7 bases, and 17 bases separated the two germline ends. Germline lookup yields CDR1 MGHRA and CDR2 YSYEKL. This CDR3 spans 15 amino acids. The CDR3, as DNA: TGCGCCAGCAGCCAACAGGAACGGATTATGGGTGGCTACACCTTC. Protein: CASSQQERIMGGYTF.

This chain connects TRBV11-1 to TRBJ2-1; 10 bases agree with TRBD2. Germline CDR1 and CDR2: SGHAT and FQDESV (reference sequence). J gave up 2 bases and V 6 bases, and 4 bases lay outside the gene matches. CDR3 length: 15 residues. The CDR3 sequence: CASSIAGGAYNEQFF. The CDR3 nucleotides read TGTGCCAGCAGTATAGCGGGGGGCGCCTACAATGAGCAGTTCTTC.

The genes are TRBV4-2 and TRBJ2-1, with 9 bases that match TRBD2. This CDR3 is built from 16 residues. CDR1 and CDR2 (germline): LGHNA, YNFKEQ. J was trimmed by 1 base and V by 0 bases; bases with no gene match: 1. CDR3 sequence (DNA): TGTGCCAGCAGCCAAGAGAGCGGGAGGTCCTACAATGAGCAGTTCTTC. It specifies CASSQESGRSYNEQFF.

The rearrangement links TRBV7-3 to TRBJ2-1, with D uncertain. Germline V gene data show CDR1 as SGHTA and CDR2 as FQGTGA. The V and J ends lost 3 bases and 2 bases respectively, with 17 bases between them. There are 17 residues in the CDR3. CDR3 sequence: CASSLCGLVFTYNEQFF. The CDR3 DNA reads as TGTGCCAGCAGCTTGTGTGGCTTGGTCTTTACCTACAATGAGCAGTTCTTC.

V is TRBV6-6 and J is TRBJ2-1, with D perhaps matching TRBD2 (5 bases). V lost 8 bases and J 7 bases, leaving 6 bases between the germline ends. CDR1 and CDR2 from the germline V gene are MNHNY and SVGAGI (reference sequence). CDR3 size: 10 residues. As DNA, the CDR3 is TGTGCCAGCGGAGGTAATGAGCAGTTCTTC. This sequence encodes CASGGNEQFF.

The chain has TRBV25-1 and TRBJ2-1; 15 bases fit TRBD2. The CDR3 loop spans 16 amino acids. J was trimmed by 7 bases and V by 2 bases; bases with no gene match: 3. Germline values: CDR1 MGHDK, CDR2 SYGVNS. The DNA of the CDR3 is TGTGCCAGCAGTGAAGCGGGACTAGCGGGGGGAAATGAGCAGTTCTTC. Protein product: CASSEAGLAGGNEQFF.

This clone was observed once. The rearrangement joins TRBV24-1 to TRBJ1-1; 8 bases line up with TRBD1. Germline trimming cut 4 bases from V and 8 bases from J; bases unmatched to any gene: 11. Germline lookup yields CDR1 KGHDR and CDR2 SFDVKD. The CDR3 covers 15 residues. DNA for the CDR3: TGTGCCACCAGTGAACACGACAGGGGAGCTGCCGAAGCTTTCTTT. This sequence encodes CATSEHDRGAAEAFF.

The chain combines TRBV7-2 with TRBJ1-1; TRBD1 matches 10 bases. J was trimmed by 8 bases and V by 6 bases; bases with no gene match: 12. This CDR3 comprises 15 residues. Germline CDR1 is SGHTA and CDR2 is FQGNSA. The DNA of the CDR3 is TGTGCCAGCAGATATGGACAGGGGGTGTTGGGAGAAGCTTTCTTT. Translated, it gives CASRYGQGVLGEAFF.

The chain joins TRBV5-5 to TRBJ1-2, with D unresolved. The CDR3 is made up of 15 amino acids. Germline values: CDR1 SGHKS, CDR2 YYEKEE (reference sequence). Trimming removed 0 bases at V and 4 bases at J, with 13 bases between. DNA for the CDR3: TGTGCCAGCAGCTTGGCTTGGGAGGGTAGCTATGGCTACACCTTC. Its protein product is CASSLAWEGSYGYTF.

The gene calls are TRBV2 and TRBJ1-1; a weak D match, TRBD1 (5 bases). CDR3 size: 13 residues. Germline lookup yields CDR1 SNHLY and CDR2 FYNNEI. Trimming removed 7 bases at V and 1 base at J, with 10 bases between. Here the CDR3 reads CASTRDRNTEAFF. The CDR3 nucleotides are TGTGCCAGCACCCGCGACAGGAACACTGAAGCTTTCTTT. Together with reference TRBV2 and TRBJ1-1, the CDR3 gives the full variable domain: EPEVTQTPSHQVTQMGQEVILRCVPISNHLYFYWYRQILGQKVEFLVSFYNNEISEKSEIFDDQFSVERPDGSNFTLKIRSTKLEDSAMYFCASTRDRNTEAFFGQGTRLTVV.

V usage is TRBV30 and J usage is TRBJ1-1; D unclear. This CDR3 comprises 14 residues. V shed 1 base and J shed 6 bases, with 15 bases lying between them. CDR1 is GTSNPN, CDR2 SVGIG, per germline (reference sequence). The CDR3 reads CAWSDTRVYAEAFF. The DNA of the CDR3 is TGTGCCTGGAGTGACACGAGGGTCTACGCTGAAGCTTTCTTT. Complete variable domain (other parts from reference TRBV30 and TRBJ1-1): SQTIHQWPATLVQPVGSPLSLECTVEGTSNPNLYWYRQAAGRGLQLLFYSVGIGQISSEVPQNLSASRPQDRQFILSSKKLLLSDSGFYLCAWSDTRVYAEAFFGQGTRLTVV.

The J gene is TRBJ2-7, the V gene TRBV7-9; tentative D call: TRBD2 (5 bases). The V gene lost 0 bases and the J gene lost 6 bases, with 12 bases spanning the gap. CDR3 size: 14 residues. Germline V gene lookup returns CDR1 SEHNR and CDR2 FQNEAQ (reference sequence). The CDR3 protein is CASSLALREREQYF. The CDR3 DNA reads TGTGCCAGCAGCTTAGCGTTAAGGGAGCGCGAGCAGTACTTC.

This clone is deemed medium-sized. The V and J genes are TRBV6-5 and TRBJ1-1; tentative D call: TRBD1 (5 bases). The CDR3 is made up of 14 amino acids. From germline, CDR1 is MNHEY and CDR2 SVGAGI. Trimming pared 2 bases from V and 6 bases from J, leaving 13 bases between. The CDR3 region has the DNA TGTGCCAGCAGTTACGATGGGGGAGGCCCTGAAGCTTTCTTT. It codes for CASSYDGGGPEAFF.

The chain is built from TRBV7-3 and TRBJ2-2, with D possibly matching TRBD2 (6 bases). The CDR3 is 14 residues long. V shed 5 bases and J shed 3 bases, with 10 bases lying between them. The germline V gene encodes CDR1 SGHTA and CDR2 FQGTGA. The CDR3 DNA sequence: TGTGCCAGCAGCCGCGGGACGGACACCGGGGAGCTGTTTTTT. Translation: CASSRGTDTGELFF.

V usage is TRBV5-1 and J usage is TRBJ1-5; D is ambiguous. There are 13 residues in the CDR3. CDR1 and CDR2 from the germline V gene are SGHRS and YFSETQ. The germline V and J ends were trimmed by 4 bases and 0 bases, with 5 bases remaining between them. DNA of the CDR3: TGCGCCAGCAGCGTAGATAGCAATCAGCCCCAGCATTTT. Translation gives CASSVDSNQPQHF.

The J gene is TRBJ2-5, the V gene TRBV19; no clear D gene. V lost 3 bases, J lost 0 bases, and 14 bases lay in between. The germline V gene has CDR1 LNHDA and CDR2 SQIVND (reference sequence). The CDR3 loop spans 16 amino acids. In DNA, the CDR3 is TGTGCCAGTAGTATCAGGTCAGGCTTAAACCAAGAGACCCAGTACTTC. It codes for CASSIRSGLNQETQYF.

CDR3 protein: CASNDRSTYEQYF. The DNA for the CDR3 is TGTGCCAGCAACGACAGGTCGACCTACGAGCAGTACTTC. The V and J genes are TRBV6-6 and TRBJ2-7; tentative D call: TRBD1 (6 bases). Trimming shortened V by 7 bases and J by 2 bases, and 12 bases separated the two germline ends. Germline V gene lookup returns CDR1 MNHNY and CDR2 SVGAGI (reference sequence). This CDR3 region has 13 residues.

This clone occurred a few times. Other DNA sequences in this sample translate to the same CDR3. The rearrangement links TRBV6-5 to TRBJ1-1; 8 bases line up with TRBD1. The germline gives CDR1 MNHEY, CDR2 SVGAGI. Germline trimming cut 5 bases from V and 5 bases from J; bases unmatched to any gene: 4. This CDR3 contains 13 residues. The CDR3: CASSPGGGTEAFF. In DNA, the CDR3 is TGTGCCAGCAGTCCAGGGGGCGGAACTGAAGCTTTCTTT.

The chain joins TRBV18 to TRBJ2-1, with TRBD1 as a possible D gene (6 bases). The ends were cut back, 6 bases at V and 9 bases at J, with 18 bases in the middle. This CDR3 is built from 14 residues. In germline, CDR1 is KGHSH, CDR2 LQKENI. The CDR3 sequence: CASSTQGLKGEQFF. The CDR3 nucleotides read TGTGCCAGCTCCACCCAGGGGCTAAAAGGTGAGCAGTTCTTC.